These T cell receptor beta chains were read from a single sample in a study of shared clonotypes between healthy human individuals. TCRdb's copy holds only in-frame clones and misses some; the assay was immunoSEQ multiplex PCR. The sample comprises more than 2 million clones, roughly 95% of which are singletons, and more than 0.1% rests with the top ten. Sequences were obtained from naive CD4+ T cells sorted from blood. Source of these receptors: a man in his late teens or twenties in good health. Each CDR3 is given with its conserved first and last residue. A D gene is named only where the DNA matches it firmly. Clone size is not always given. Where it is, it says once, few, many or a class for expanded clones.

13 TRBJ2-7 - - TRBV2 TGTGCCAGCAGTGAAGGGCTAGCCTACGAGCAGTACTTC CASSEGLAYEQYF
13 TRBJ2-7 TRBD2 - TRBV30 TGTGCCTGGAGTCGGGGGGGGAACTACGAGCAGTACTTC CAWSRGGNYEQYF
14 TRBJ1-1 TRBD1 - TRBV29-1 TGCAGCGTTGCGCCCGGGACAGCGAACACTGAAGCTTTCTTT CSVAPGTANTEAFF
12 TRBJ2-7 - - TRBV6-1 TGTGCCAGCAGTGAGTCCATCTACGAGCAGTACTTC CASSESIYEQYF
14 TRBJ2-5 - - TRBV18 TGTGCCAGCTCACCACCGCCCGGGGGCGAGACCCAGTACTTC CASSPPPGGETQYF
16 TRBJ1-5 TRBD1 once TRBV6-5 TGTGCCAGCAGTTACTCATCCCAGGGGGGAAGGCAGCCCCAGCATTTT CASSYSSQGGRQPQHF
15 TRBJ2-7 TRBD2 once TRBV4-2 TGTGCCAGCAGCCAAGGAGGGACTAGCGTTCGGGAGCAGTACTTC CASSQGGTSVREQYF
15 TRBJ1-1 - - TRBV28 TGTGCCAGCAGCTTCTCGGGGCGGGGGAACACTGAAGCTTTCTTT CASSFSGRGNTEAFF
15 TRBJ2-7 - - TRBV18 TGTGCCAGCTCACCGGGGAAAGGCCCTTCCTACGAGCAGTACTTC CASSPGKGPSYEQYF
14 TRBJ1-1 - - TRBV6-5 TGTGCCAGCAGATACGGTGGTGCTTGGCCTGAAGCTTTCTTT CASRYGGAWPEAFF
14 TRBJ2-1 TRBD1 - TRBV6-6 TGTGCCACCTCACCTAACAGGGGGCTCGATGAGCAGTTCTTC CATSPNRGLDEQFF
14 TRBJ2-7 - - TRBV10-1 TGCGCCAGCAGTGAGTCTGGGGCAGAGGACGAGCAGTACTTC CASSESGAEDEQYF
14 TRBJ2-2 TRBD2 - TRBV2 TGTGCCAGCAGCGGGGCGGGAGCTACCGGGGAGCTGTTTTTT CASSGAGATGELFF
16 TRBJ2-5 TRBD1 - TRBV2 TGTGCCAGCATTAGGGGGCCGGGGACGTACCAAGAGACCCAGTACTTC CASIRGPGTYQETQYF
12 TRBJ2-7 TRBD2 - TRBV28 TGTGCCAGCGAGCGGGGGGGCCACGAGCAGTACTTC CASERGGHEQYF
14 TRBJ2-5 - - TRBV6-1 TGTGCCAGCACCGGCACCTACTTCCAAGAGACCCAGTACTTC CASTGTYFQETQYF
15 TRBJ2-1 - - TRBV11-3 TGTGCCAGCAGCAGGGGGGTGAGCTCCTACAATGAGCAGTTCTTC CASSRGVSSYNEQFF
16 TRBJ1-3 - - TRBV5-1 TGCGCCAGCAGCGAGAATGGGGATATGGGGGGAAACACCATATATTTT CASSENGDMGGNTIYF
17 TRBJ2-1 TRBD1 - TRBV5-6 TGTGCCAGCAGCAATCGTAACAGGGGCTTTTCCTACAATGAGCAGTTCTTC CASSNRNRGFSYNEQFF
12 TRBJ1-4 - - TRBV2 TGTGCCAGCAGTGATACGATTGAAAAACTGTTTTTT CASSDTIEKLFF
20 TRBJ2-5 TRBD2 - TRBV2 TGTGCCAGCAGTAATGAAGTATTTCTTAGGCTAGCGGGTGAGCAAGAGACCCAGTACTTC CASSNEVFLRLAGEQETQYF
13 TRBJ2-7 - - TRBV5-4 TGTGCCAGCAGCTCACTACTAGTTCCGGAGCAGTACTTC CASSSLLVPEQYF
14 TRBJ2-7 TRBD2 - TRBV6-5 TGTGCCAGCAGAATAGCGGGGGGAAACTACGAGCAGTACTTC CASRIAGGNYEQYF
16 TRBJ2-1 TRBD2 - TRBV9 TGTGCCAGCAGCGTAGGGCGGGGGGGCCCGACGAATGAGCAGTTCTTC CASSVGRGGPTNEQFF
13 TRBJ1-1 - - TRBV11-3 TGTGCCAGCAGTTTCTACAGGAACACTGAAGCTTTCTTT CASSFYRNTEAFF
16 TRBJ2-2 - once TRBV2 TGTGCCAGCACCGAAGGGGTATTACGGGGAACCGGGGAGCTGTTTTTT CASTEGVLRGTGELFF
16 TRBJ2-3 TRBD2 - TRBV14 TGTGCCAGCAGCCAAGGGGGAGCGGGGGGCCGGAGTACGCAGTATTTT CASSQGGAGGRSTQYF
16 TRBJ2-2 - - TRBV9 TGTGCCAGCAGCGTATTTTGGCAGCTGAACACCGGGGAGCTGTTTTTT CASSVFWQLNTGELFF